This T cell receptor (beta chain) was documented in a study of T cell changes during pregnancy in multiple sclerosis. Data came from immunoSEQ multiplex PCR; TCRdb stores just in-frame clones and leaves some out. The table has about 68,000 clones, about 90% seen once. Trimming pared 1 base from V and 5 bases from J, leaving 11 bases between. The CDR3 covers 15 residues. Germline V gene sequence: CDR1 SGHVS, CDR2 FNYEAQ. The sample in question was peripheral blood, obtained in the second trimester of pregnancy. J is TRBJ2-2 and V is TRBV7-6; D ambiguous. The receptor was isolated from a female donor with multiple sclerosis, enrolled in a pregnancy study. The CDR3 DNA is TGTGCCAGCAGCTTAGGTCTAGTTGAGACCGGGGAGCTGTTTTTT. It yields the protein CASSLGLVETGELFF.